The sequence of this TCR beta chain was determined in a study of T cells in Graves' hyperthyroidism and ophthalmopathy. Study-level background: Peripheral blood draws took place at initial diagnosis, ahead of any treatment. Findings and limits, study-wide: Ophthalmopathy was predicted by the model a median of about 6.7 months ahead of onset.

Germline CDR1 and CDR2: LGHDT and YNNKEL (reference sequence). V gave up 4 bases and J gave up 0 bases, with 13 bases separating them. CDR3 length: 16 residues. Amplified TCR beta CDR3 regions came from RNA transcripts. HTBI primers were employed in a first-round RT-PCR of the TCR CDR3. Each CDR3 protein is one row after TCRdb ran MiXCR on the multiplex PCR reads. This repertoire shows about 350,000 distinct CDR3 sequences, roughly 13% found once; its top ten account for around 32%. Concerning this clonotype: What it recognizes is unknown.

The sample comprised blood. This receptor was identified in a woman in her forties with Graves' ophthalmopathy. The chain is built from TRBV3-1 and TRBJ2-1; D is unresolved. As DNA, the CDR3 is TGTGCCAGCAGCCGTTCAGGTCCAAGCTCCTACAATGAGCAGTTCTTC. This sequence encodes CASSRSGPSSYNEQFF.